This T cell receptor (beta chain) was documented in a study of cytomegalovirus exposure and HLA in healthy donors (dated by TCRdb to about 2017). Notes on the research overall: According to an earlier analysis of around 600 of the donors, about 179 million T cells yielded 90 million to 140 million unique TCR beta sequences and 276 Gb of sequence data. About 280 gigabases of sequencing data and around 90 million unique TCR sequences made up an early release that covered approximately 650 HLA-typed donors. Of the 300 to 450 genotyped donors, about 80% fell in the genetic ancestry cluster associated with self-reported Caucasian donors. The study aimed to test whether cataloging public T cell receptors could reveal signatures of past pathogen exposure. The study profiled the T cell repertoires of 500 to 800 subjects by immunosequencing and related them to cytomegalovirus serostatus. A separate validation cohort of roughly 110 different subjects was used in addition to the 666-subject first cohort. The study combined high-throughput TCR immunosequencing, statistical association of individual TCRs with disease status, and machine learning to predict cytomegalovirus infection status. To study patterns of TCR occurrence, a later analysis re-analyzed previously published TCR beta repertoires from 600 to 750 donors and added high-resolution HLA genotyping. In the later analysis, no new phenotypic data were used to find candidate immune exposures; instead, reliance was placed on TCR beta sequences and their occurrence across donors. An earlier analysis of roughly 600 of the donors used high-throughput TCR beta sequencing to judge whether each TCR beta V gene segment behaved as functional or pseudogenic. Alongside the repertoire data, information on donor age, sex, ethnicity and CMV serostatus was compiled. A later genetic analysis took genome-wide SNP genotypes for 398 of the 666 donors and used that subset as a discovery cohort. Every discovery cohort repertoire had been produced on one sequencing platform. Class I and class II HLA loci were covered by the typing at four-digit resolution. The number of donors typed differed by locus, with 629-630 for A, B, C, DRB1 and DQB1, around 500 for DQA1, over 600 for DPA1, and approximately 470 for DPB1. Because of strong linkage in the cohort, a handful of DR-DQ haplotypes were treated as single units for association and clustering. On average, around 230,000 unique TCR beta nucleotide sequences were sequenced per donor among 300 to 500 genotyped donors of the cohort, with roughly 18% of those sequences being non-productive.

The library came from the immunoSEQ multiplex PCR assay. The multiplex PCR relied on a mix of 60 forward primers for TCR Vbeta segments and 13 reverse primers for TCR Jbeta segments. The CDR3 region of rearranged TCR beta genes was amplified from genomic DNA by a multiplex PCR assay. The amplified TCR beta libraries were sequenced on the Illumina HiSeq System as 87-base-pair reads. As for the authors' bioinformatics: In a later analysis, about 80 million unique TCR beta chains were counted across the 690 or so repertoires, and around 10 million of these chains were shared by at least two donors. Raw reads were error-corrected and collapsed into unique sequences with a nearest-neighbor algorithm that merged closely related sequences to remove PCR and sequencing errors. To assign V, D and J gene segments, CDR3 sequences were aligned to IMGT reference sequences. For a sequence to be retained, a match of at least six nucleotides was required to both a V gene segment and a J gene segment. A rearrangement counted as productive if the CDR3 had no stop codons and remained in frame with V and J, and every other rearrangement counted as non-productive. CDR3 was defined according to IMGT convention as the region running from the second conserved V-encoded cysteine to the conserved J-encoded phenylalanine. Sequences without an unambiguous match to a single V gene segment were excluded from the earlier analysis of over 500 of the donors. An earlier analysis of around 600 of the donors classified V segments as functional when productive rearrangements were above 56.7% and as segregating when the standard deviation between donors was above 5%. A statistical classification framework was developed to diagnose cytomegalovirus status using the catalog of TCR beta chain sequences. A later analysis assigned V and J genes by comparing TCR nucleotide sequences with IMGT/GENE-DB human TR gene sequences. A later analysis assigned CDR3 sequences and most-parsimonious VDJ recombination scenarios with the TCRdist pipeline. In a later analysis, every TCR beta chain was defined by the combination of its CDR3 amino acid sequence and its V-gene family, and reads without a unique V-gene family were dropped. A later analysis removed over 500 highly shared, low-generation-probability nucleotide sequences to deal with suspected cross-contamination and a sequencing artifact. In a later analysis, a clonal expansion index was calculated for each public chain from normalized within-repertoire ranks of inferred template counts. A later analysis computed generation probabilities with a VDJ recombination model fitted to out-of-frame rearrangements, and checked the results against IGoR. In a later analysis, hypergeometric tests were used to score TCR-TCR, TCR-HLA and TCR-CMV co-occurrence, with a repertoire-size bias correction applied to TCR pairs. False discovery rates were estimated in a later analysis by permuting HLA or CMV assignments 20 times. In a later analysis, co-occurring TCRs were grouped with DBSCAN, and TCRdist sequence similarity was added when clustering was performed within HLA-allele-positive subsets. For co-occurrence clustering, repertoires with fewer than 30,000 or more than 120,000 public chains were excluded, along with roughly 5 repertoires with anomalous nucleotide sharing. As stored in TCRdb, this immuneACCESS dataset retains in-frame rearrangements with V and J assigned. A fraction of the clones does not appear; measured against another copy, unresolved V genes explain less than half of the discrepancy, and the remainder lacks a known reason. D and trimming were read from the DNA, whereas the V and J calls and clone size are those reported in that table. For this sample the table gives about 80,000 clones, of which around 60% were detected only once. The ten most abundant clones make up 3.5% to 4.5% of the sample.

V and J are trimmed by 4 bases and 5 bases, and the gene matches miss 7 bases of the junction. CDR1 is given as SGHRS and CDR2 as YFSETQ, both from the germline V gene. The CDR3 measures 14 amino acids from cysteine to phenylalanine. CDR3 DNA is the only sequence kept; it has 42 bases, read in frame from the first base. In total, around 600 healthy bone marrow donors made up the cohort. Cohort members were all nominally healthy when sampled, although unrecorded immune exposures were likely present. The donor was CMV seropositive and was included in the group of some 290 seropositive cohort members. A peripheral blood sample was provided by each donor, and peripheral blood mononuclear cells were used for TCR beta sequencing. Genomic DNA extraction from the blood cell samples was performed with the Qiagen DNeasy Blood Extraction Kit. The study at large found these results: Roughly uniform sequencing depth across donors was assumed in presence/absence analyses, although this assumption may not hold. Approximately 18 rarely observed V segments, including chromosome 9 orphons, were excluded from the earlier analysis of approximately 500 of the donors because counts were too low. According to a later analysis, most CMV-associated TCR beta chains appeared to be HLA-restricted, and the HLA associations seemed to be driven largely by CMV exposure. A later analysis associated 17,000 or so TCR beta sequences with specific HLA alleles at a false discovery rate of 0.05. A further reported finding was that TCR beta sequences accurately predicted the HLA-A and HLA-B alleles for most subjects in the first cohort. In a later analysis, HLA-associated TCR beta chains were found to be more clonally expanded and to have lower generation probabilities than equally common non-associated chains. The only immune exposure information available for the cohort was CMV serostatus. A few of the identified cytomegalovirus-associated TCR beta chains were confirmed in vitro to be specific for cytomegalovirus antigens. In the study, approximately 160 TCR beta chains were listed as associated with cytomegalovirus. According to a later analysis, parvovirus B19, influenza, CMV and Epstein-Barr virus appeared linked to several top co-occurrence clusters. In both the original and validation cohorts, the classifier was reported to diagnose cytomegalovirus status with high specificity and sensitivity. Because HLA typing was missing for some donors at each locus, association tests included only the typed subset. In an earlier analysis of fewer than 700 of the donors, most TCR beta V segments appeared in productive rearrangements about 87% or about 30% of the time, broadly matching IMGT annotations. Only TCR beta chains were sequenced in this cohort, and the absence of alpha or paired-chain data limited detectable features. In a later genetic analysis, a missense DCLRE1C variant was associated with V-gene and J-gene trimming of TCR beta chains, and the association was replicated in an independent cohort. Correlated functional status among segregating V segments might reflect linkage disequilibrium, but an unknown experimental factor could not be ruled out. Assigning TCR associations to individual alleles was difficult when HLA alleles, especially DR and DQ, strongly co-occurred. A later genetic analysis reported fewer N-insertions in productive TCRs among donors in an Asian-associated ancestry cluster than the roughly 690-donor mean. The sequencing pipeline was judged likely to have produced a cluster of highly shared sequence variants as a technical artifact. According to a later analysis, TCR association rates differed among HLA loci, with DRB1 alleles showing the most associated TCRs and HLA-C alleles showing the fewest. While some public TCRs were present in many individuals, most TCR sequences turned up only very rarely across donors. The 87-base-pair reads could not distinguish some IMGT-functional V segments, including TRBV6-2 and TRBV6-3, so those segments were excluded. The authors suggested that the approach could potentially be generalized to other disease states and immunological phenotypes.

Remarks on this clone: It has no known antigen specificity. No qualities accompany the bases; no much larger clone lies one base away.

Input material: PBMCs. The sequence was collected from a male donor in good health and CMV-seropositive. In this chain, TRBV5-1 is recombined with TRBJ2-7; 9 nucleotides in the junction match TRBD2. The CDR3 has the sequence CASSKIAGDHEQYF. The DNA sequence is TGCGCCAGCAGCAAAATAGCGGGAGACCACGAGCAGTACTTC.